The T cell receptor beta chain described here comes from a study of cytotoxic CD8 clonotypes in ibrutinib-treated CLL. In the study overall: Responses: roughly 25 partial, 2 complete; after median about 70 months, about 15 stayed remitted, around 12 progressed.

There are 17 residues in the CDR3. In germline, CDR1 is ENHRY, CDR2 SYGVKD. The ends were cut back, 4 bases at V and 1 base at J, with 18 bases in the middle. A 1 in 200,000 to 1 in 1 million T cell depth was the sequencing target. Only in-frame clones appear in the TCRdb table, and some are missing; sequencing was by immunoSEQ multiplex PCR. The data hold 250,000 or so clones, with under 75% observed a single time. On this clone itself: The antigen is not known.

General study results and limits: Stable or contracted on treatment, public clonotypes were also uncommon.

The J gene is TRBJ2-3, the V gene TRBV10-3; D possibly corresponds to TRBD2 (6 bases). The source is a human donor with chronic lymphocytic leukemia. The starting material was PBMCs, obtained after 24 months of ibrutinib treatment. The CDR3 nucleotides read TGTGCCATCAGTGGGGAATTAGCGGTTTTGGGCACAGATACGCAGTATTTT. Its protein is CAISGELAVLGTDTQYF.